This passage covers 29 T cell receptor beta chains from one sample sequenced in a study of shared clonotypes between healthy human individuals. Only in-frame clones appear in the TCRdb table, and some are missing; sequencing was by immunoSEQ multiplex PCR. The data show roughly 2,500,000 clones, approximately 93% seen once. The sample consisted of naive CD4+ T cells from PBMCs. The subset denotes: CD45RA+ positively selected. The receptors stem from a man younger than 30 in good health. Some clones in this sample may be carry-over from other donors' samples.

The chain uses TRBV6-1 and TRBJ2-5; TRBD2 might be the D (6 bases). The CDR3 is 14 amino acids. Trimming took 9 bases from V and 4 from J, leaving 18 bases between them. Germline CDR1 MNHNS, CDR2 SASEGT. The DNA for the CDR3 is TGTGCCAGTTGGGGAAGGGGAGGTCGAGAGACCCAGTACTTC. Translation: CASWGRGGRETQYF.

The rearrangement joins TRBV10-3 to TRBJ2-1; D might be TRBD2 (5 bases). The CDR3 has 14 residues. Trimming stripped 0 bases from V and 10 bases from J, with 13 bases between. Germline V gene data show CDR1 as ENHRY and CDR2 as SYGVKD. The CDR3 sequence: CAISESTRGNEQFF. For the CDR3, the DNA is TGTGCCATCAGTGAGTCGACTCGAGGGAACGAGCAGTTCTTC.

This clone has just a few counts. The V call is TRBV6-1, the J call TRBJ1-1; no definite D call. CDR1 and CDR2 (germline): MNHNS, SASEGT. The CDR3 runs 14 residues. V was trimmed by 6 bases and J by 1 base, leaving 12 bases between them. The CDR3, as DNA: TGTGCCAGCAGCCAAGGACGGACGAACACTGAAGCTTTCTTT. Amino acids: CASSQGRTNTEAFF.

For the CDR3, the DNA is TGTGCCAGCAGCTGGGGCTCTAGCGGGAGGGCCAATGAGCAGTTCTTC. Its translation: CASSWGSSGRANEQFF. The chain carries TRBV5-4 and TRBJ2-1, with TRBD2 matching over 12 bases. The CDR3 length is 16 residues. V lost 3 bases and J lost 6; bases outside the gene matches: 7. From germline, CDR1 is SGHNT and CDR2 YYREEE (reference sequence). Drawing the rest from reference TRBV5-4 and TRBJ2-1, the complete variable domain is ETGVTQSPTHLIKTRGQQVTLRCSSQSGHNTVSWYQQALGQGPQFIFQYYREEENGRGNFPPRFSGLQFPNYSSELNVNALELDDSALYLCASSWGSSGRANEQFFGPGTRLTVL.

The chain recombines TRBV5-4 with TRBJ2-3; 9 positions agree with TRBD2. This CDR3 is built from 16 residues. The germline gives CDR1 SGHNT, CDR2 YYREEE (reference sequence). With V trimmed by 3 bases and J by 2 bases, 7 bases remained unmatched. Here the CDR3 reads CASSYLAGMTTDTQYF. CDR3 in DNA: TGTGCCAGCAGCTATCTAGCGGGAATGACCACAGATACGCAGTATTTT.

The chain is built from TRBV27 and TRBJ1-4, with D possibly being TRBD1 (6 bases). The V gene's germline CDR1 is MNHEY and CDR2 SMNVEV (reference sequence). This CDR3 is built from 16 residues. Trimming stripped 4 bases from V and 7 bases from J, with 19 bases between. The CDR3 sequence is CASSSYRGPGIEKLFF. CDR3 coding DNA: TGTGCCAGCAGTTCCTACCGGGGGCCGGGAATTGAAAAACTGTTTTTT. Looking up the rest from reference TRBV27 and TRBJ1-4 gives the full variable domain: EAQVTQNPRYLITVTGKKLTVTCSQNMNHEYMSWYRQDPGLGLRQIYYSMNVEVTDKGDVPEGYKVSRKEKRNFPLILESPSPNQTSLYFCASSSYRGPGIEKLFFGSGTQLSVL.

This clone was detected only a few times. The rearrangement uses TRBV28 and TRBJ2-7; the D is unclear. Trimming cost V 5 bases and J 3 bases, with 5 bases left between them. Per the germline V gene, CDR1 is MDHEN and CDR2 is SYDVKM. The CDR3 is 11 residues long. The CDR3 DNA follows: TGTGCCAGCAGTACCCACTACGAGCAGTACTTC. Translated, it gives CASSTHYEQYF.

The chain couples TRBV5-6 to TRBJ1-1; the D gene is possibly TRBD1 (6 bases). Germline V CDR1 and CDR2: SGHDT, YYEEEE. V shed 4 bases and J shed 7 bases, with 14 bases lying between them. The CDR3 is 13 residues long. For the CDR3, the DNA is TGTGCCAGCAGCCCCAGGGGTACAGTTGAAGCTTTCTTT. Its translation: CASSPRGTVEAFF.

Notes on this clone: Within the sample, other DNA sequences also encode this same CDR3. The chain employs TRBV29-1 and TRBJ1-1; D is possibly TRBD1 (5 bases). V was clipped by 7 bases and J by 5 bases, with 8 bases between them. Germline V CDR1 and CDR2: SQVTM, ANQGSEA. The length of the CDR3 is 10 residues. This CDR3 is CSGGGTEAFF. Written as DNA, the CDR3 is TGCAGCGGGGGGGGAACTGAAGCTTTCTTT. Variable domain in full (rest from reference TRBV29-1 and TRBJ1-1): SAVISQKPSRDICQRGTSLTIQCQVDSQVTMMFWYRQQPGQSLTLIATANQGSEATYESGFVIDKFPISRPNLTFSTLTVSNMSPEDSSIYLCSGGGTEAFFGQGTRLTVV.

V and J are TRBV5-1 and TRBJ2-2; D is unresolved. The CDR3 spans 14 residues. V dropped 4 bases and J dropped 7 bases, with 14 bases sitting between them. The germline gives CDR1 SGHRS, CDR2 YFSETQ. The CDR3 DNA is TGCGCCAGCAGCCCGTATGCTGGTATCGGGGAGCTGTTTTTT. It is translated as CASSPYAGIGELFF.

The chain combines TRBV9 with TRBJ1-4, with 7 nucleotides matching TRBD1. V was clipped by 4 bases and J by 4 bases; unmatched bases: 7. CDR3 length equals 15 residues. The germline gives CDR1 SGDLS, CDR2 YYNGEE. CDR3 protein: CASSRTGVSNEKLFF. The CDR3, as DNA: TGTGCCAGCAGCAGAACAGGGGTTAGTAATGAAAAACTGTTTTTT.

This chain connects TRBV15 to TRBJ2-3, with D possibly matching TRBD2 (5 bases). The V gene's germline CDR1 is LNHNV and CDR2 YYDKDF (reference sequence). V lost 3 bases and J lost 4, with 17 bases in between. The CDR3 totals 16 residues. CDR3 amino acids: CATSSDRSGSSDTQYF. Here the CDR3 DNA reads TGTGCCACCAGCAGCGACCGGAGCGGTTCTTCAGATACGCAGTATTTT.

The chain links TRBV19 to TRBJ2-3, with TRBD2 identical over 7 bases. V lost 5 bases, J lost 3 bases, and 20 bases stayed unmatched. Germline V gene data show CDR1 as LNHDA and CDR2 as SQIVND (reference sequence). The CDR3 extends over 19 amino acids. In nucleotides, the CDR3 is TGTGCCAGTAGTCTCCTCCCAAGGGGCGGGAGTAGGAGGACAGATACGCAGTATTTT. Its translation is CASSLLPRGGSRRTDTQYF.

The genes are TRBV5-1 and TRBJ2-5; D may be TRBD1 or TRBD2 (6 bases each). The germline V and J ends were trimmed by 6 bases and 1 base, with 16 bases remaining between them. CDR3 length: 15 residues. Germline CDR1 reads SGHRS; CDR2 reads YFSETQ. The CDR3 loop reads CASKRGDGIQETQYF. The CDR3 DNA reads TGCGCCAGCAAAAGGGGGGACGGAATCCAAGAGACCCAGTACTTC.

A note on this clone: This sample includes further DNA sequences coding for the same CDR3. CDR3 residues: CASSLGGGPDTQYF. The CDR3 nucleotides are TGTGCCAGCAGCTTAGGTGGGGGGCCAGATACGCAGTATTTT. The chain links TRBV11-2 to TRBJ2-3; the D call may be TRBD1 or TRBD2 (6 bases each). CDR3 length: 14 residues. Trimming took 1 base from V and 4 from J, leaving 9 bases between them. CDR1 is SGHAT and CDR2 is FQNNGV in the germline V gene.

This chain joins TRBV4-2 and TRBJ1-3; 8 positions agree with TRBD1. V was clipped by 3 bases and J by 2 bases; unmatched bases: 0. This CDR3 spans 14 amino acids. CDR1 and CDR2 from the germline V gene are LGHNA and YNFKEQ. CDR3 in DNA: TGTGCCAGCAGCCAGACAGGGGCTGGAAACACCATATATTTT. It yields the protein CASSQTGAGNTIYF.

Concerning this clone itself: The sample holds other DNA sequences that translate to the same CDR3. This rearrangement joins TRBV6-6 to TRBJ1-4; D uncertain. Germline values: CDR1 MNHNY, CDR2 SVGAGI (reference sequence). The V and J ends lost 6 bases and 5 bases respectively, with 7 bases between them. The CDR3 is made up of 12 amino acids. The CDR3 sequence: CASRRPNEKLFF. The CDR3 nucleotides are TGTGCCAGCAGGCGACCGAATGAAAAACTGTTTTTT.

The rearrangement links TRBV27 to TRBJ2-1; maybe TRBD1 (5 bases). Germline-derived CDR1 and CDR2 are MNHEY and SMNVEV (reference sequence). CDR3 length: 17 residues. With 6 bases removed from V and 0 bases from J, the gap between germline ends came to 18 bases. The CDR3 region is CASSHRPQGSSYNEQFF. CDR3 bases: TGTGCCAGCAGCCACAGGCCCCAGGGTAGCTCCTACAATGAGCAGTTCTTC.

The chain has TRBV6-5 and TRBJ2-2, with 9 bases matching TRBD2. V shed 0 bases, J shed 13 bases, and the junction held 9 bases outside the gene matches. The CDR3 is 15 residues long. Germline assignment: CDR1 MNHEY and CDR2 SVGAGI. CDR3 sequence: CASSYSLAGTAGLFF. CDR3 DNA: TGTGCCAGCAGTTACTCACTAGCGGGCACTGCGGGGCTGTTTTTT.

The V gene is TRBV19, the J gene TRBJ1-2; D is unclear. Germline V gene data show CDR1 as LNHDA and CDR2 as SQIVND (reference sequence). The length of the CDR3 is 15 residues. V was clipped by 3 bases and J by 5 bases, with 16 bases between them. The CDR3 bases are TGTGCCAGTAGTATCGGACGGAGGCCGCCGTATGGCTACACCTTC. It codes for CASSIGRRPPYGYTF.

This chain links TRBV7-2 with TRBJ2-4; 15 nucleotides align to TRBD2. Trimming cost V 5 bases and J 5 bases; bases outside gene matches: 4. The CDR3 has 16 amino acids. The germline gives CDR1 SGHTA, CDR2 FQGNSA. The CDR3 loop is CASSLGLAGGENIQYF. DNA of the CDR3: TGTGCCAGCAGCCTAGGACTAGCGGGAGGGGAAAACATTCAGTACTTC.

Of note for this clone: Different DNA sequences within this sample yield the same CDR3. The chain combines TRBV5-1 with TRBJ2-1; 14 nucleotides line up with TRBD2. Per germline, CDR1 SGHRS and CDR2 YFSETQ. The CDR3 is made up of 15 amino acids. J lost 7 bases, V lost 4 bases, and 4 bases had no gene match. CDR3 sequence (DNA): TGCGCCAGCAGCCCCGGGACTAGCGGGGGAAATGAGCAGTTCTTC. It codes for CASSPGTSGGNEQFF.

As to this clone: This same CDR3 is encoded by further DNA sequences in the sample. The V and J genes are TRBV28 and TRBJ2-7; D is tentatively TRBD1 or TRBD2 (5 bases each). Trimming shortened V by 7 bases and J by 3 bases, and 16 bases separated the two germline ends. The CDR3 extends over 14 amino acids. Germline values: CDR1 MDHEN, CDR2 SYDVKM. CDR3 residues: CASTTGTAFYEQYF. The CDR3 DNA reads TGTGCCAGCACAACCGGGACGGCGTTCTACGAGCAGTACTTC.

The rearrangement links TRBV29-1 to TRBJ1-1; D is unclear. CDR1 is SQVTM, CDR2 ANQGSEA, per germline. The CDR3 sequence is 13 residues long. The germline V and J ends were trimmed by 4 bases and 5 bases, with 14 bases remaining between them. This chain's CDR3 is CSVARVLRTEAFF. CDR3 nucleotides: TGCAGCGTTGCCCGGGTATTGAGAACTGAAGCTTTCTTT. Together with reference TRBV29-1 and TRBJ1-1, the CDR3 gives the full variable domain: SAVISQKPSRDICQRGTSLTIQCQVDSQVTMMFWYRQQPGQSLTLIATANQGSEATYESGFVIDKFPISRPNLTFSTLTVSNMSPEDSSIYLCSVARVLRTEAFFGQGTRLTVV.

The gene calls are TRBV9 and TRBJ2-7; possible D gene TRBD1, 5 bases. The ends were cut back, 7 bases at V and 0 bases at J, with 14 bases in the middle. Per the germline V gene, CDR1 is SGDLS and CDR2 is YYNGEE. The CDR3 is made up of 14 amino acids. CDR3 region: CASGASTYSYEQYF. The CDR3 nucleotides read TGTGCCAGCGGGGCGAGTACCTACTCCTACGAGCAGTACTTC.

This chain's CDR3 is CASSSRRRMNTEAFF. The CDR3 nucleotides are TGTGCCAGCAGCTCCCGTCGGCGCATGAACACTGAAGCTTTCTTT. The chain joins TRBV28 to TRBJ1-1, with D unresolved. Germline CDR1 and CDR2: MDHEN and SYDVKM. The CDR3 covers 15 residues. V shed 6 bases and J shed 0 bases, with 14 bases lying between them.

This clone occurred once. The gene calls are TRBV7-2 and TRBJ2-1; 7 bases fit TRBD1. The CDR3 sequence is 12 residues long. J lost 14 bases, V lost 1 base, and 5 bases had no gene match. CDR1 is SGHTA, CDR2 FQGNSA, per germline. CDR3 residues: CASSLDRGVEFF. CDR3 sequence (DNA): TGTGCCAGCAGCTTAGACAGGGGAGTCGAGTTCTTC.

The J gene is TRBJ1-1, the V gene TRBV29-1; the D gene is possibly TRBD1 (6 bases). The CDR3 is made up of 15 amino acids. Germline V gene lookup returns CDR1 SQVTM and CDR2 ANQGSEA. V gave up 6 bases and J gave up 4 bases, with 21 bases separating them. The chain's CDR3 is CSVATVGGWATEAFF. The CDR3 region has the DNA TGCAGCGTCGCCACGGTAGGGGGGTGGGCCACTGAAGCTTTCTTT.

The chain combines TRBV5-4 with TRBJ2-7; D might be TRBD1 or TRBD2, each matching 5 bases. Germline-derived CDR1 and CDR2 are SGHNT and YYREEE (reference sequence). The V gene lost 2 bases and the J gene lost 7 bases, with 19 bases spanning the gap. This CDR3 comprises 15 residues. The CDR3: CASSLAGTGTGEQYF. The DNA of the CDR3 is TGTGCCAGCAGCTTAGCCGGGACGGGGACGGGGGAGCAGTACTTC.